This is a list of T cell receptor beta chains from one sample in a study of blood T cell repertoires in COVID-19. Sequencing used immunoSEQ multiplex PCR; TCRdb keeps in-frame clones, though not all of them. Of approximately 500,000 clones listed, approximately 91% are singletons. The sequenced material came from peripheral blood. The receptors originated from a woman aged 45-65 years with COVID-19, enrolled during active disease. CDR3s leave out the opening cysteine and the closing phenylalanine or tryptophan. The order of the fields is V gene, J gene, D gene, clone size, CDR3 protein. A D gene is named only where the DNA matches it firmly. Some rows mark clone size as missing; the rest say once, few, many or name a class of expanded clone.

TRBV11-2	TRBJ1-1	-	few	ASSLFRGNTEAF
TRBV11-2	TRBJ2-1	TRBD1	-	ASTQGAFNEQF
TRBV7-9	TRBJ2-2	-	-	ASTRETGELF
TRBV9	TRBJ2-1	TRBD2	-	ASSGRTSGGVSEQF
TRBV5-1	TRBJ2-1	-	-	ASSWGDSRGNEQF
TRBV30	TRBJ1-2	-	-	AWSMGAPYGYT
TRBV9	TRBJ2-2	-	-	ASSPKTGPNTGELF
TRBV30	TRBJ1-2	TRBD1	-	AWSVGTGVGYT
TRBV29-1	TRBJ2-2	-	-	SVPGHRDGELF
TRBV11-1	TRBJ2-5	-	-	ASSYTGIQETQY
TRBV6-5	TRBJ1-3	-	-	ASILMEGRGNTIY
TRBV19	TRBJ2-1	TRBD1	-	ASSINRGRVNEQF
TRBV5-1	TRBJ2-7	-	-	ASSSGLVEEQY
TRBV7-2	TRBJ1-2	-	-	ASSLAGGEAYGYT
TRBV5-4	TRBJ2-3	-	-	ASSLAPTDTQY
TRBV6-5	TRBJ2-3	-	-	ASSPRGHSTDTQY
TRBV6-5	TRBJ1-5	-	-	ASSLGRGYQPQH
TRBV24-1	TRBJ2-1	TRBD2	-	ATSDLKSSGGEEQF
TRBV5-6	TRBJ2-6	TRBD2	-	ASGGGGVHSGANVLT
TRBV30	TRBJ1-2	TRBD1	-	AWLDRGQYGYT
TRBV7-2	TRBJ2-1	-	-	ATRMGGHNEQF
TRBV6-5	TRBJ1-1	-	-	ASSYSGGTTEAF
TRBV19	TRBJ2-2	-	-	ASSLSGFRGQFVTGELF
TRBV9	TRBJ1-4	TRBD1	-	ASSPRQGAPIGLF
TRBV10-3	TRBJ2-7	TRBD1	-	AISEYGQGASEQY
TRBV28	TRBJ2-3	TRBD2	-	ASSSPGLAYTDTQY
TRBV7-3	TRBJ2-7	-	once	ASSLTWADEQY
TRBV5-6	TRBJ2-3	-	-	ASSQSGDTQY
TRBV7-3	TRBJ1-2	-	few	ASSPLAGNYGYT
TRBV4-1	TRBJ1-2	-	-	ASSQDTPREVVYT
TRBV6-5	TRBJ2-3	TRBD1	-	ASSLQGAPGDTQY
TRBV10-3	TRBJ1-2	TRBD1	-	AISRGDRGGYT
TRBV18	TRBJ2-1	TRBD1	-	ASSPGDRVF
TRBV19	TRBJ2-3	TRBD2	-	ASSNPRGGITDTQY
TRBV9	TRBJ2-7	TRBD1	-	ASSPTMDRVNEQY